This T cell receptor beta chain was obtained from a study of shared clonotypes between healthy human individuals. Study overall: Per-donor plates numbered three CD4 naive, three CD4 memory, two CD8 naive and one CD8 memory.

Looked up from germline, CDR1 is SEHNR and CDR2 is FQNEAQ (reference sequence). V trimming: 1 base; J trimming: 6 bases; junction bases outside the gene matches: 6. CDR3 length: 17 residues. Naivety among CD8 cells was defined by CD45RO negativity and positive CCR7 selection, thereby excluding terminally differentiated effector memory CD45RA+ cells. Study-wide results and limits: Of the naive CD4 clonotypes, roughly 5% were shared across a handful of donors. Memory subsets generally showed smaller estimated richness than naive subsets did.

Method: immunoSEQ multiplex PCR; TCRdb's copy keeps in-frame clones and lacks some. Seen here are about 2.1 million clones, approximately 94% observed once, and the top ten hold about 1.8%. Concerning this clone: Its specificity is unknown.

The rearrangement links TRBV7-9 to TRBJ2-2; 12 bases map to TRBD2. The sequenced sample was naive CD8+ T cells from PBMCs. The clonotype comes from a man in his late teens or twenties in good health. Some clones in this sample may be carry-over from other donors' samples. The CDR3 nucleotides read TGTGCCAGCAGCTTAGGTTCACTAGCGGGAGGAGCCGGGGAGCTGTTTTTT. Translating it yields CASSLGSLAGGAGELFF.